This TCR beta chain was captured by sequencing in a study of T-cell memory formation after mild COVID-19. About the research overall: TCR clusters mostly belonged to single donors. Findings and caveats of the study: Memory from before infection featured some responding clones, which suggests cross-reactive memory joined. Among contracting clones, CD4+ were mainly CM/EM and CD8+ enriched in EMRA. A balance of CD4 and CD8 characterized clones contracting day 15 to 85, whereas later expanders leaned CD4+.

In TCRdb, the 5' RACE reads were re-called with MiXCR into one record per CDR3 protein. The sample shows 200,000 to 250,000 distinct CDR3 sequences, approximately 15% of them seen only once. Worth noting for this clonotype: Its antigen is unidentified.

The germline CDR1 and CDR2 sequences are SEHNR and FQNEAQ (reference sequence). Deletions cut 2 bases from V and 6 bases from J, with 16 bases between. There are 16 residues in the CDR3. What was sequenced was PBMCs or a T cell subset sorted from them (not recorded which). This TCR was recovered from an adult woman who had mild COVID-19 (a few samples of this study predate the infection). Cell type and time point are not known. The chain uses TRBV7-9 and TRBJ2-2; D might be TRBD2 (6 bases). CDR3 sequence: CASSLRRGREAGELFF. The CDR3 coding sequence is TGTGCCAGCAGCTTAAGGAGGGGTCGCGAGGCCGGGGAGCTGTTTTTT.